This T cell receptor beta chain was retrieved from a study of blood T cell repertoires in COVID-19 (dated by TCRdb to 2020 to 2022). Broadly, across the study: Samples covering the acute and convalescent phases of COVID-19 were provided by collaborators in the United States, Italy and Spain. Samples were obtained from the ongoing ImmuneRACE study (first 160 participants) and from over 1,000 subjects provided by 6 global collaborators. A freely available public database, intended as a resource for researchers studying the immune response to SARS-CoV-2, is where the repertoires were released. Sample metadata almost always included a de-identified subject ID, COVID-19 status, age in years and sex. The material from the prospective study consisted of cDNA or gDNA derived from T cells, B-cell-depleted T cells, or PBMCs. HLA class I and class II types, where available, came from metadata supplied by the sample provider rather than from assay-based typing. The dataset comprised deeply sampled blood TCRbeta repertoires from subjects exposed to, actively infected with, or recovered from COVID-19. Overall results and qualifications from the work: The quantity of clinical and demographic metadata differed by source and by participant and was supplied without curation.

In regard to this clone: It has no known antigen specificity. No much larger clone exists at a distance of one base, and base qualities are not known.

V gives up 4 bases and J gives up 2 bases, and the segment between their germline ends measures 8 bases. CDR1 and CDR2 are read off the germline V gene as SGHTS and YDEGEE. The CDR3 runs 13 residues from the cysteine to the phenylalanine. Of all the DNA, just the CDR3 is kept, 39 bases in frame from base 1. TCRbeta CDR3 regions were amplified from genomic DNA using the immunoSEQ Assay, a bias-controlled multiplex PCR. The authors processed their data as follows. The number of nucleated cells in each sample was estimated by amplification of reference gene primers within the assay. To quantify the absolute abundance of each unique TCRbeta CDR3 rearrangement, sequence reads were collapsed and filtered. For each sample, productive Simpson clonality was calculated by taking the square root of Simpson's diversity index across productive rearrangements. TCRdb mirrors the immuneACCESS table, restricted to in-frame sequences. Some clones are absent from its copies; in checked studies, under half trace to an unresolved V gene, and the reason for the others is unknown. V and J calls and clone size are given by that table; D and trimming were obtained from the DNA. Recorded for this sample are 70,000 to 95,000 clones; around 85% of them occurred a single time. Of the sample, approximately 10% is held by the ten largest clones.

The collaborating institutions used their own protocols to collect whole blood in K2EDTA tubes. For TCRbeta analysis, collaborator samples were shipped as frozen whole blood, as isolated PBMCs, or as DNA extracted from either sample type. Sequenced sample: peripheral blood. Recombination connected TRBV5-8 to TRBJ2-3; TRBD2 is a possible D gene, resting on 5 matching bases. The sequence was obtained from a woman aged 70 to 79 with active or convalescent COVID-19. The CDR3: CASSRTFTDTQYF. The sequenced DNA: TGTGCCAGCAGCCGGACTTTCACAGATACGCAGTATTTT.